Given below is one TCR beta chain in context. The target antigen is unknown. About 10^5 TCR templates were assayed per sample. TCRdb's table, derived via immunoSEQ multiplex PCR, lists solely in-frame clones and lacks some. The sample contains roughly 68,000 clones, roughly 97% of which appear only once. Germline V gene sequence: CDR1 LNHDA, CDR2 SQIVND (reference sequence). The CDR3 totals 12 residues. With 4 bases removed from V and 4 bases from J, the gap between germline ends came to 8 bases. This sample is part of a study of siplizumab effects on memory and regulatory T cells. Study results and caveats: Naive or memory phenotype was unassignable for roughly 75-95% of proliferating CD4+ or CD8+ clones. Siplizumab caused a significant drop in alloreactive sequences traceable to unstimulated CD4+ memory cells.

TEMRA, effector memory, memory and naive subsets, all unstimulated, were sequenced in a few donor pairs. The chain employs TRBV19 and TRBJ2-7, with D tentatively TRBD1 (5 bases). Sequencing was done on a sample of naive CD8+ T cells sorted from blood. This receptor was taken from a human donor in good health. CDR3 in amino acids: CASSTGFYEQYF. The CDR3 region has the DNA TGTGCCAGTAGTACAGGGTTTTACGAGCAGTACTTC.